A single sample gave rise to the 9 T cell receptor beta chains below, sequenced in a study of beta chain features in type 1 diabetes. As every portion of the isolated RNA was reverse transcribed, the sequencing read expressed TCRB transcripts. Assay: immunoSEQ multiplex PCR; the TCRdb copy retains only in-frame clones and omits some. The sample records hundreds of thousands of clones, more than 9.5% being singletons. The sample taken for sequencing was naive CD4+ T cells from blood. All receptors derive from a woman aged 25-40 years in good health.

This sequence joins TRBV5-1 and TRBJ1-2; D might be TRBD1 (6 bases). This CDR3 spans 15 amino acids. With 1 base removed from V and 2 bases from J, the gap between germline ends came to 12 bases. Germline-derived CDR1 and CDR2 are SGHRS and YFSETQ. In DNA, the CDR3 is TGCGCCAGCAGCTTGAGGGGGGGCGCAAACTATGGCTACACCTTC. This encodes CASSLRGGANYGYTF.

This clone turned up a few times. V usage is TRBV5-4 and J usage is TRBJ1-2; D is undetermined. The germline V gene has CDR1 SGHNT and CDR2 YYREEE (reference sequence). Trimming took off 1 base at V and 4 bases at J, with 8 bases between the two ends. The CDR3 is 13 residues long. CDR3 region: CASSLQEGYGYTF. The CDR3 DNA follows: TGTGCCAGCAGCTTGCAGGAGGGCTATGGCTACACCTTC.

The rearrangement links TRBV18 to TRBJ2-5; D might be TRBD1 (6 bases). The CDR3 sequence is 14 residues long. CDR1 and CDR2 from the germline V gene are KGHSH and LQKENI. Trimming shortened V by 6 bases and J by 5 bases, and 16 bases separated the two germline ends. The CDR3 DNA sequence: TGTGCCAGCTCTATCATACAGGGTACCGAGACCCAGTACTTC. Residues: CASSIIQGTETQYF.

Here the CDR3 reads CASSPGLAAISEQYF. The CDR3 bases are TGTGCCAGCAGCCCAGGACTAGCGGCTATATCCGAGCAGTACTTC. J is TRBJ2-7 and V is TRBV7-3, with 10 bases identical to TRBD2. V gave up 5 bases and J gave up 6 bases; unmatched junction bases: 10. This CDR3 is 15 amino acids long. Germline V gene data show CDR1 as SGHTA and CDR2 as FQGTGA.

The CDR3 spells CASSLGSGYEQYF. CDR3 in DNA: TGTGCCAGCAGCTTGGGTAGCGGGTACGAGCAGTACTTC. The chain has TRBV7-2 and TRBJ2-7; 7 bases align to TRBD2. Unmatched junction bases numbered 3, after V lost 3 bases and J lost 4 bases. CDR3 size: 13 residues. Looked up from germline, CDR1 is SGHTA and CDR2 is FQGNSA.

The rearrangement joins TRBV7-3 to TRBJ2-7; 8 positions agree with TRBD2. Losses at the gene ends were 3 bases for V and 6 bases for J; bases not matched to a gene: 7. CDR3 length equals 14 residues. The germline CDR1 and CDR2 sequences are SGHTA and FQGTGA. The CDR3 bases are TGTGCCAGCAGCTTGAGCGGGAGTCGCTCCGAGCAGTACTTC. This sequence encodes CASSLSGSRSEQYF.

This clone appeared a few times. This chain links TRBV4-3 with TRBJ2-7; TRBD2 agrees at 8 bases. V was clipped by 4 bases and J by 2 bases; unmatched bases: 4. This CDR3 has 14 residues. Germline CDR1 LGHNA, CDR2 YSLEER. DNA of the CDR3: TGCGCCAGCAGCCCAACAGCGGGAGCCTACGAGCAGTACTTC. Residues: CASSPTAGAYEQYF.

This chain links TRBV9 with TRBJ2-7, with TRBD2 matching over 10 bases. The CDR3 contains 15 residues. Germline CDR1 SGDLS, CDR2 YYNGEE. V shed 3 bases and J 7 bases; nucleotides not matched to a gene: 10. CDR3 in amino acids: CASSASPGLAKEQYF. The CDR3 DNA reads as TGTGCCAGCAGCGCCAGTCCGGGACTAGCGAAAGAGCAGTACTTC.

This clone showed up just a few times. CDR3 nucleotide sequence: TGTGCCAGCAGCATGTACGGGACTAGCGGGACCGGTGAGCAGTTCTTC. Translated: CASSMYGTSGTGEQFF. This rearrangement joins TRBV5-4 to TRBJ2-1; 13 bases match TRBD2. Germline lookup yields CDR1 SGHNT and CDR2 YYREEE (reference sequence). J lost 9 bases, V lost 4 bases, and 10 bases had no gene match. This CDR3 is built from 16 residues.